Below, 23 T cell receptor beta chains from the same sample are listed, as sequenced in a study of T-cell memory formation after mild COVID-19 (dated by TCRdb to the early 2020s). The library was prepared using 5' RACE. Sequencing instrument: Illumina NovaSeq 6000. Through fastp at Q25 and MiXCR, TCRdb rebuilt clones from the public reads, retaining in-frame beta chains. Every CDR3 protein is listed once, alongside the most common genes and DNA of its rows. This sample gives about 350,000 distinct CDR3 sequences in total; roughly an eighth of them show up just once. The ten largest clones take up 22% of the sample. Sequences were obtained from PBMCs or a T cell subset sorted from them (not recorded which). The receptors originated from a man aged 18 to 30 who had mild COVID-19 (a few samples of this study predate the infection). The sample titles of this study are shuffled in the database, so cell type and time point are left out; the donor was told from shared clones.

This clonotype was recorded at least ten times. The J gene is TRBJ2-3, the V gene TRBV4-1; D is undetermined. Germline values: CDR1 MGHRA, CDR2 YSYEKL. The CDR3 spans 16 residues. Trimming stripped 0 bases from V and 2 bases from J, with 12 bases between. The CDR3 is CASSQDSSTFTDTQYF. The DNA for the CDR3 is TGCGCCAGCAGCCAAGATTCCAGCACCTTCACAGATACGCAGTATTTT.

This clonotype was seen repeatedly, ten times or more. The chain couples TRBV5-1 to TRBJ2-7, with D possibly being TRBD1 or TRBD2 (5 bases each). V lost 5 bases and J 6 bases, leaving 9 bases between the germline ends. This CDR3 is built from 11 residues. Germline V lookup: CDR1 SGHRS, CDR2 YFSETQ. The CDR3 is CASSEGSEQYF. The CDR3 DNA reads TGCGCCAGCAGTGAGGGGTCCGAGCAGTACTTC.

The chain carries TRBV7-8 and TRBJ2-2; the D is unclear. Germline CDR1 SGHVS, CDR2 FQNEAQ. Deletions cut 2 bases from V and 7 bases from J, with 14 bases between. This CDR3 contains 15 residues. The CDR3 spells CASSLSVRPHGELFF. The DNA of the CDR3 is TGTGCCAGCAGCTTATCAGTCCGACCCCACGGGGAGCTGTTTTTT.

The gene calls are TRBV12-3 or TRBV12-4 and TRBJ2-7; D might be TRBD2 (7 bases). The CDR3 contains 13 residues. Trimming took off 5 bases at V and 6 bases at J, with 14 bases between the two ends. The CDR3 here is CASSSGGAGEQYV. The CDR3, as DNA: TGTGCCAGCAGTAGTGGGGGGGCAGGCGAGCAGTACGTC.

This clonotype has more than one count but fewer than ten. This sequence joins TRBV29-1 and TRBJ2-3; 12 bases are a match to TRBD1. This CDR3 comprises 13 residues. Germline assignment: CDR1 SQVTM and CDR2 ANQGSEA. The ends lost 4 bases at V and 7 bases at J; junction bases unmatched: 3. CDR3 region: CSVGDRGLNTQYF. The CDR3, as DNA: TGCAGCGTTGGGGACAGGGGGCTGAATACGCAGTATTTT.

This clonotype came up a few times. The CDR3 DNA sequence: TGTGCCAGCAGTCGTGGTCGGGAGAACGAGCAGTACTTC. Its protein product is CASSRGRENEQYF. The chain combines TRBV7-2 with TRBJ2-7, with D maybe TRBD2 (6 bases). V was trimmed by 6 bases and J by 5 bases, leaving 14 bases between them. CDR1 and CDR2 from the germline V gene are SGHTA and FQGNSA. This CDR3 has 13 amino acids.

The chain has TRBV11-2 and TRBJ2-3, with TRBD2 identical over 8 bases. V dropped 3 bases and J dropped 2; count of bases not matched to a gene: 7. Germline CDR1 is SGHAT and CDR2 is FQNNGV. This CDR3 has 16 amino acids. The CDR3: CASSFMAGGLTDTQYF. Here the CDR3 DNA reads TGTGCCAGCAGCTTCATGGCGGGGGGCCTCACAGATACGCAGTATTTT.

This chain connects TRBV7-9 to TRBJ2-7; the match to TRBD1 covers 7 bases. The length of the CDR3 is 15 residues. Germline CDR1 and CDR2: SEHNR and FQNEAQ (reference sequence). The trim removed 5 bases at V and 1 base at J, leaving 8 bases unmatched. The DNA of the CDR3 is TGTGCCAGCAGCCCCGGGACAGTCTATTCCTACGAGCAGTACGTC. Amino acids: CASSPGTVYSYEQYV.

This clonotype was found a few times. The chain recombines TRBV11-1 with TRBJ2-1; the match to TRBD1 covers 8 bases. CDR1 is SGHAT and CDR2 is FQDESV in the germline V gene (reference sequence). The CDR3 covers 16 residues. Trimming cost V 5 bases and J 3 bases; bases outside gene matches: 9. Written as DNA, the CDR3 is TGTGCCAGCAGCCGGCGGGGAGGACAGGGCTACAATGAGCAGTTCTTC. It codes for CASSRRGGQGYNEQFF.

The rearrangement joins TRBV7-3 to TRBJ2-3, with D possibly matching TRBD2 (6 bases). The CDR3 contains 14 residues. The germline CDR1 and CDR2 sequences are SGHTA and FQGTGA. V lost 7 bases, J lost 1 base, and 12 bases lay in between. This CDR3 is CASTPGGGTDTQYF. For the CDR3, the DNA is TGTGCCAGCACCCCCGGGGGAGGCACAGATACGCAGTATTTT.

Only a few counts were recorded for this clonotype. The chain combines TRBV29-1 with TRBJ2-1; 8 bases agree with TRBD2. Germline CDR1 SQVTM, CDR2 ANQGSEA. The CDR3 contains 14 residues. The junction had 8 bases not matched to a gene; V was cut back by 4 bases and J by 6 bases. The CDR3, as DNA: TGCAGCGTTGGGTCGGGGGGGCCTGTCAATGAGCAGTTCTTC. Translating it yields CSVGSGGPVNEQFF.

This clonotype has only a few counts. The J gene is TRBJ2-3, the V gene TRBV11-2; 10 bases are shared with TRBD2. Germline V gives CDR1 SGHAT, CDR2 FQNNGV. The J segment lost 4 bases and the V segment lost 5 bases, leaving 6 bases of the junction unmatched. The CDR3 consists of 15 residues. In DNA form, the CDR3 reads TGTGCCAGCAGCCGCTCACTAGCGGGGCCAGATACGCAGTATTTT. Encoded protein: CASSRSLAGPDTQYF.

The V gene is TRBV7-8, the J gene TRBJ1-1; 8 bases match TRBD1. CDR1 and CDR2 (germline): SGHVS, FQNEAQ. Unmatched junction bases numbered 9, after V lost 4 bases and J lost 8 bases. CDR3 length: 14 amino acids. In DNA, the CDR3 is TGTGCCAGCAGCTCTCAGACAGGGGACCCCGAAGCTTTCTTT. This translates into CASSSQTGDPEAFF.

The chain uses TRBV5-1 and TRBJ1-6; D ambiguous. Germline CDR1 and CDR2: SGHRS and YFSETQ. The CDR3 length is 17 residues. Trimming removed 4 bases at V and 0 bases at J, with 14 bases between. The CDR3 DNA sequence: TGCGCCAGCAGCCCTAATGTGGCGGGCTCCTATAATTCACCCCTCCACTTT. Protein: CASSPNVAGSYNSPLHF.

This chain links TRBV12-3 or TRBV12-4 with TRBJ2-5; D may be TRBD2 (5 bases). Trimming cost V 3 bases and J 5 bases, with 16 bases left between them. CDR3 length equals 15 residues. The DNA for the CDR3 is TGTGCCAGCAGTTTTCGGCGGGCTACCGGGGAGACCCAGTACTTC. Translated, it gives CASSFRRATGETQYF.

The rearrangement joins TRBV12-3 or TRBV12-4 to TRBJ1-1; TRBD1 might be the D (6 bases). CDR3 length: 14 residues. Between the trimmed V and J ends, which lost 6 bases and 10 bases, there was a span of 21 bases. CDR3 DNA sequence: TGTGCCAGCAGCCCCCGGACAGCATCAAAAGGAGCTTTCTTT. Amino acids: CASSPRTASKGAFF.

In its sample, this clonotype was seen a few times. The rearrangement links TRBV21-1 to TRBJ1-5. TRBV21-1 is shown as a pseudogene. CDR3 length equals 13 residues. The CDR3 region is CATTGPRNQPQHF. The CDR3 DNA follows: TGTGCCACCACCGGGCCCCGTAATCAGCCCCAGCATTTT.

The gene calls are TRBV6-6 and TRBJ2-1; possibly TRBD1 for D (5 bases). Germline CDR1 and CDR2: MNHNY and SVGAGI (reference sequence). V was clipped by 4 bases and J by 6 bases, with 7 bases between them. There are 12 residues in the CDR3. For the CDR3, the DNA is TGTGCCAGCAGTTTACAGGTCAATGAGCAGTTCTTC. Amino acid sequence: CASSLQVNEQFF.

This clonotype was seen only a few times. The V and J genes are TRBV5-1 and TRBJ2-7; 10 nucleotides match TRBD1. Germline V gene data show CDR1 as SGHRS and CDR2 as YFSETQ. CDR3 length: 14 amino acids. J lost 5 bases, V lost 4 bases, and 6 bases had no gene match. Here the CDR3 DNA reads TGCGCCAGCAGCCCGACAGGGGGCCTGAACGAGCAGTACTTC. Translated, it gives CASSPTGGLNEQYF.

The chain employs TRBV4-1 and TRBJ1-2; D unclear. The length of the CDR3 is 14 residues. Between the trimmed V and J ends, which lost 3 bases and 2 bases, there was a span of 10 bases. Germline V gene lookup returns CDR1 MGHRA and CDR2 YSYEKL. CDR3 sequence reads: CASSQPGGNYGYTF. For the CDR3, the DNA is TGCGCCAGCAGCCAGCCTGGAGGCAACTATGGCTACACCTTC.

The chain links TRBV27 to TRBJ2-1, with D perhaps TRBD2 (6 bases). Trimming removed 5 bases from V and 1 base from J, with 15 bases in between. The CDR3 length is 16 residues. Per germline, CDR1 MNHEY and CDR2 SMNVEV (reference sequence). The CDR3 DNA is TGTGCCAGCAGTCGCCTGGTAAGCGGGTCCTACAATGAGCAGTTCTTC. Its protein is CASSRLVSGSYNEQFF.

This clonotype has only a few counts. The V gene is TRBV20-1, the J gene TRBJ1-2; 7 bases line up with TRBD1. Germline CDR1 DFQATT, CDR2 SNEGSKA (reference sequence). After removal of 4 bases from V and 5 bases from J, the junction contained 13 bases not matched to a gene. This CDR3 is built from 15 residues. CDR3 residues: CSATLGTAQGYGYTF. The CDR3 bases are TGCAGTGCTACGCTAGGGACAGCCCAAGGGTATGGCTACACCTTC.

J is TRBJ2-3 and V is TRBV20-1; D uncertain. Germline V gene data show CDR1 as DFQATT and CDR2 as SNEGSKA (reference sequence). Trimming left V 1 base short and J 3 bases short, with 11 bases between. The CDR3 is 14 amino acids. The CDR3 sequence: CSARAPRLTDTQYF. CDR3 nucleotide sequence: TGCAGTGCTAGAGCCCCTCGGTTGACAGATACGCAGTATTTT.